The 5 T cell receptor beta chains below were found in one sample sequenced in a study of blood T cell repertoires in COVID-19. Only in-frame clones appear in the TCRdb table, and some are missing; sequencing was by immunoSEQ multiplex PCR. The data contain 300,000 or so clones, roughly 90% of them singletons. Sample: PBMCs or T cells enriched from blood (not recorded which). These receptors were collected from a woman aged 45-65 years who had been exposed to COVID-19.

The chain recombines TRBV19 with TRBJ2-1; D gene ambiguous. The CDR3 covers 16 residues. Germline-derived CDR1 and CDR2 are LNHDA and SQIVND (reference sequence). V was clipped by 8 bases and J by 6 bases, with 23 bases between them. CDR3 loop: CASVSVGSGLGNEQFF. Written as DNA, the CDR3 is TGTGCCAGTGTTTCGGTGGGCAGTGGGTTGGGCAATGAGCAGTTCTTC.

The rearrangement links TRBV18 to TRBJ1-2; tentative D call: TRBD1 (6 bases). Between the trimmed V and J ends, which lost 6 bases and 2 bases, there was a span of 22 bases. This CDR3 has 17 amino acids. The V gene's germline CDR1 is KGHSH and CDR2 LQKENI. CDR3 residues: CASSPFTGPAQNYGYTF. The DNA for the CDR3 is TGTGCCAGCTCCCCATTCACAGGGCCCGCGCAGAACTATGGCTACACCTTC.

A single count supports this clone. The chain links TRBV7-6 to TRBJ2-7, with TRBD1 matching 7 bases. This CDR3 region has 14 residues. Germline V lookup: CDR1 SGHVS, CDR2 FNYEAQ. Germline trimming cut 5 bases from V and 2 bases from J; bases unmatched to any gene: 6. CDR3 sequence: CASSQYGQAYEQYF. The CDR3 DNA reads TGTGCCAGCAGCCAATACGGACAGGCCTACGAGCAGTACTTC.

The V gene is TRBV27, the J gene TRBJ2-7; D may be TRBD2 (5 bases). Between the trimmed V and J ends, which lost 10 bases and 1 base, there was a span of 14 bases. The CDR3 extends over 13 amino acids. Germline CDR1 is MNHEY and CDR2 is SMNVEV (reference sequence). CDR3 nucleotide sequence: TGTGCCACCTCATCGCGGGTTTCCTACGAGCAGTACTTC. Encoded protein: CATSSRVSYEQYF.

Comments on this clone: The identical CDR3 is also encoded by other nucleotide sequences in the sample. The chain combines TRBV2 with TRBJ2-7; maybe TRBD1 (6 bases). This CDR3 region has 14 residues. Germline values: CDR1 SNHLY, CDR2 FYNNEI. Deletions cut 4 bases from V and 0 bases from J, with 10 bases between. The CDR3, as DNA: TGTGCCAGCAGTGTACAGGGCTCCTCCTACGAGCAGTACTTC. It is translated as CASSVQGSSYEQYF.